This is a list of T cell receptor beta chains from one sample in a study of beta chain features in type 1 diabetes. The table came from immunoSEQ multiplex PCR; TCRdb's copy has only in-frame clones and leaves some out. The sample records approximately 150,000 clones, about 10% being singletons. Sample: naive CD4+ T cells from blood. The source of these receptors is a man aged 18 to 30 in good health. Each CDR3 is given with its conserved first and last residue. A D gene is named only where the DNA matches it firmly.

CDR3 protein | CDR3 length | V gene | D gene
CASSPTGLHSPLHF | 14 | TRBV6-5 | TRBD1
CASSYSYAVKGNTQYF | 16 | TRBV6-5 | .
CASSVSPGGDTQYF | 14 | TRBV5-1 | TRBD1
CASGTGGNGETQYF | 14 | TRBV7-2 | TRBD1
CAWSVLGGTGNTIYF | 15 | TRBV30 | .
CAISDPGLVNYF | 12 | TRBV10-3 | TRBD2
CAISESTSGTYEQYF | 15 | TRBV10-3 | TRBD2
CASRQPGGGPYEQYF | 15 | TRBV27 | TRBD2
CASSNPTGLGYTF | 13 | TRBV5-4 | TRBD1
CASGDRVSNQPQHF | 14 | TRBV19 | TRBD1
CASSYSTGMNTEAFF | 15 | TRBV6-5 | .
CASSPKQQGAMDTIYF | 16 | TRBV18 | TRBD1
CASSSRTGEETQYF | 14 | TRBV6-5 | TRBD1
CAWSVGQAGHTDTQYF | 16 | TRBV30 | TRBD1
CASTIGGEAKNIQYF | 15 | TRBV28 | TRBD1
CASVPPGGANGELFF | 15 | TRBV7-2 | TRBD1
CASSQGRQETQYF | 13 | TRBV4-1 | .
CASSLAGTVTYNEQFF | 16 | TRBV7-2 | TRBD1
CASSLAQTGPGNTIYF | 16 | TRBV7-6 | .
CATSRVPSYEQYF | 13 | TRBV15 | .
CASSQQWGEETQYF | 14 | TRBV14 | .
CASSSGQNSNQPQHF | 15 | TRBV11-2 | TRBD1
CASSAGQGRETQYF | 14 | TRBV2 | TRBD1
CSVEIRGRGNTGELFF | 16 | TRBV29-1 | TRBD1
CASSSDSRVNTEAFF | 15 | TRBV4-3 | .
CASSFNGDSTDTQYF | 15 | TRBV7-2 | .
CASSLDRGRPGELFF | 15 | TRBV7-8 | TRBD1
CASSGQGYEQYF | 12 | TRBV18 | TRBD1
CASSPGVRETQYF | 13 | TRBV5-6 | .
CASSLDDRSYEQYF | 14 | TRBV5-4 | .
CASSLDRANYGYTF | 14 | TRBV5-4 | .
CASNDSPNTEAFF | 13 | TRBV5-4 | .
CASSPSGGAGETQYF | 15 | TRBV28 | TRBD2
CASSLAVAGGHPRPYEQYF | 19 | TRBV7-2 | TRBD2
CASSGPSSGSQETQYF | 16 | TRBV9 | .
CAWTVGQPYEQYF | 13 | TRBV30 | TRBD1
CASSPPAWSGGYNEQFF | 17 | TRBV14 | TRBD2